A single sample is the source of the 3 T cell receptor beta chains below, sequenced in a study of monozygotic twins with cystic fibrosis. Clones were read by immunoSEQ multiplex PCR, and TCRdb kept only the in-frame ones, dropping some. The sample lists approximately 25,000 clones, under 95% occurring once. Material: blood. The receptors originated from a girl aged 2-9 years with cystic fibrosis.

The chain links TRBV6-5 to TRBJ2-7; D gene unclear. Trimming took 3 bases from V and 7 from J, leaving 7 bases between them. CDR1 is MNHEY, CDR2 SVGAGI, per germline. This CDR3 is 11 amino acids long. The DNA of the CDR3 is TGTGCCAGCAGTTATTTGGGAGAGCAGTACTTC. It specifies CASSYLGEQYF.

To note about this clone: One end of the junction is discordant with germline, which a read error may explain. The chain recombines TRBV28 with TRBJ2-1; D perhaps matches TRBD2 (5 bases). CDR1 and CDR2 (germline): MDHEN, SYDVKM. The CDR3 loop spans 17 amino acids. The CDR3 coding sequence is TGTGCCAGCAGTAAGAAGAAGGAGGACTGGATCTTCAATGAGCGGTTCTTC. Translated: CASSKKKEDWIFNERFF.

The chain uses TRBV27 and TRBJ2-7; D gene uncertain. CDR1 is MNHEY, CDR2 SMNVEV, per germline (reference sequence). Trimming took off 0 bases at V and 0 bases at J, with 9 bases between the two ends. The CDR3 length is 15 residues. The CDR3: CASSLSGNPSYEQYF. CDR3 DNA: TGTGCCAGCAGTTTATCAGGGAACCCCTCCTACGAGCAGTACTTC.